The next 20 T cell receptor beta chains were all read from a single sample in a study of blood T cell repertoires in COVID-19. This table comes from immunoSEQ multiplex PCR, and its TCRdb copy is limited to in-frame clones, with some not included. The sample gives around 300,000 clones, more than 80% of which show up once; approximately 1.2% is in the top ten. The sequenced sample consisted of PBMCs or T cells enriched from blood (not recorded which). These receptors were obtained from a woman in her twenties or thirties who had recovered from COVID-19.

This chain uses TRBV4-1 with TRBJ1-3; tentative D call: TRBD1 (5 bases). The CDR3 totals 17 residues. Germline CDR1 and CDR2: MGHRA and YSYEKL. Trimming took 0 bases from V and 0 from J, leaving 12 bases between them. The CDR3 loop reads CASSQDRESLSGNTIYF. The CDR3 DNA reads TGCGCCAGCAGCCAAGACAGGGAATCTCTCTCTGGAAACACCATATATTTT.

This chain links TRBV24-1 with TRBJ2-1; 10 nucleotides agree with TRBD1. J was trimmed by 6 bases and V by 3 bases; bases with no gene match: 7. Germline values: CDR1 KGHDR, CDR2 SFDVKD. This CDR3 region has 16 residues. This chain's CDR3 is CATSDRGTGAFNEQFF. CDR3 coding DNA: TGTGCCACCAGTGATAGAGGGACAGGGGCGTTCAATGAGCAGTTCTTC.

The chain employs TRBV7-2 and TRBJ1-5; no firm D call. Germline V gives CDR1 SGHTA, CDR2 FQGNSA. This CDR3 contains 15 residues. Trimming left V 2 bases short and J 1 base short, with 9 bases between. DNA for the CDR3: TGTGCCAGCAGCTTAACGGCAGGAAGCAATCAGCCCCAGCATTTT. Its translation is CASSLTAGSNQPQHF. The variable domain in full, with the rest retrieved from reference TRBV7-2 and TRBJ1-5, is GAGVSQSPSNKVTEKGKDVELRCDPISGHTALYWYRQSLGQGLEFLIYFQGNSAPDKSGLPSDRFSAERTGGSVSTLTIQRTQQEDSAVYLCASSLTAGSNQPQHFGDGTRLSIL.

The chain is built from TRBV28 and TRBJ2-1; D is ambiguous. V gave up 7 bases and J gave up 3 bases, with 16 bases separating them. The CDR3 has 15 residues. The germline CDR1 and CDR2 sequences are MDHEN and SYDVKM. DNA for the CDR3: TGTGCCAGCACATCCCCCGCGACGGGCTACAATGAGCAGTTCTTC. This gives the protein CASTSPATGYNEQFF.

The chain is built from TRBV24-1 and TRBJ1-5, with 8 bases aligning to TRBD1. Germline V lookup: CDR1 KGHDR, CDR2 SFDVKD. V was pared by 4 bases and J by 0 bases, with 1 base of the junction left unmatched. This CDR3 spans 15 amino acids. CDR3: CATSETGASNQPQHF. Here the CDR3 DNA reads TGTGCCACCAGTGAGACAGGGGCTAGCAATCAGCCCCAGCATTTT.

CDR3 coding DNA: TGTGCCAGCAGACGGCAGGAAGAGACCCAGTACTTC. This codes for CASRRQEETQYF. The chain links TRBV5-4 to TRBJ2-5; no definite D call. Germline V gene sequence: CDR1 SGHNT, CDR2 YYREEE (reference sequence). Trimming shortened V by 5 bases and J by 3 bases, and 8 bases separated the two germline ends. There are 12 residues in the CDR3.

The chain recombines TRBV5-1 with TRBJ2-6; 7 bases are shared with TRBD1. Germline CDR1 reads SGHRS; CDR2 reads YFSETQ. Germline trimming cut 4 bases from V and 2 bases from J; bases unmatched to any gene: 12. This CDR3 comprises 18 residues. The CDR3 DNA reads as TGCGCCAGCAGCACGGTGGCACAGGGGAATGCTGGGGCCAACGTCCTGACTTTC. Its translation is CASSTVAQGNAGANVLTF.

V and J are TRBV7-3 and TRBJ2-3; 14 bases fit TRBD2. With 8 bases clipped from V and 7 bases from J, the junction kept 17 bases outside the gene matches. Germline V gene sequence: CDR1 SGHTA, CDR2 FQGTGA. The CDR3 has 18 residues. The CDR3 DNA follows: TGTGCCAGCTCCCGAGCGGGACTAGCGGGGGAGAGAAACCATACGCAGTATTTT. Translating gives CASSRAGLAGERNHTQYF.

The CDR3 spells CASSPPGNYEQYF. CDR3 nucleotide sequence: TGTGCCAGCTCACCACCGGGCAACTACGAGCAGTACTTC. The J gene is TRBJ2-7, the V gene TRBV18; D remains ambiguous. V gave up 0 bases and J gave up 3 bases, with 6 bases separating them. CDR1 and CDR2 (germline): KGHSH, LQKENI. This CDR3 region has 13 residues.

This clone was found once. The CDR3 nucleotides read TGCGCCAGCAGCCAAGATATTGCTGGGGGCGGCTATGGCTACACCTTC. Translation: CASSQDIAGGGYGYTF. V and J are TRBV4-3 and TRBJ1-2; tentatively, D is TRBD1 (6 bases). Germline V gene lookup returns CDR1 LGHNA and CDR2 YSLEER. V was shortened by 0 bases and J by 4 bases, with 15 bases between the two germline ends. This CDR3 region has 16 residues.

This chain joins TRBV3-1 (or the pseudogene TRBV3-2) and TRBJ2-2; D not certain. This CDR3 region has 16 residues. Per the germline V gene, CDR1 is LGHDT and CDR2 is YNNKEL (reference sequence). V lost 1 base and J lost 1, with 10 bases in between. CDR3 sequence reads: CASSQGRLKNTGELFF. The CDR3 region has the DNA TGTGCCAGCAGCCAAGGAAGACTGAAGAACACCGGGGAGCTGTTTTTT.

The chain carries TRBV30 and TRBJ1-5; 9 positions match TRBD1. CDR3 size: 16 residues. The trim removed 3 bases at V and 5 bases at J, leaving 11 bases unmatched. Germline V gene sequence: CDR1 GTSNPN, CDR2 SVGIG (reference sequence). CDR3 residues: CAWRADRGDGYQPQHF. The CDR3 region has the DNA TGTGCCTGGAGAGCGGACAGGGGTGATGGGTATCAGCCCCAGCATTTT.

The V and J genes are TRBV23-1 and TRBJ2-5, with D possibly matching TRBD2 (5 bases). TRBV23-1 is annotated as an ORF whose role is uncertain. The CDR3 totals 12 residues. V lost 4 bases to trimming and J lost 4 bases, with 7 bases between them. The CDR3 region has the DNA TGCGCCAGCAGTCTTGAGGGAGAGACCCAGTACTTC. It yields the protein CASSLEGETQYF.

The CDR3 DNA reads as TGTGCCAGCAGTCCCTGGCAGGTCGACTCCTACGAGCAGTACTTC. Its protein is CASSPWQVDSYEQYF. The chain links TRBV27 to TRBJ2-7; D remains ambiguous. V was shortened by 5 bases and J by 0 bases, with 14 bases between the two germline ends. The CDR3 runs to 15 residues. CDR1 is MNHEY and CDR2 is SMNVEV in the germline V gene (reference sequence).

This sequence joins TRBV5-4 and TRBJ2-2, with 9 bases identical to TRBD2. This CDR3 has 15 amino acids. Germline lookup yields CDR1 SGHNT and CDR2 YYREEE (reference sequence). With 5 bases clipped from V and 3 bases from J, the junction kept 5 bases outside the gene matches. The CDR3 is CASSRAGGDTGELFF. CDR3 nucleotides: TGTGCCAGCAGTCGGGCGGGAGGGGACACCGGGGAGCTGTTTTTT.

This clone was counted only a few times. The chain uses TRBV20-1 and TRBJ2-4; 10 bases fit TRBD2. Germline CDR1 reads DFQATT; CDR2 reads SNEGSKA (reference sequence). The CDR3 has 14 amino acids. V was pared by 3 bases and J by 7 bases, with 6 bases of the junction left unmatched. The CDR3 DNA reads TGCAGTGCTAGTAGGGCTAGCGGGAGTAACATTCAGTACTTC. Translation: CSASRASGSNIQYF.

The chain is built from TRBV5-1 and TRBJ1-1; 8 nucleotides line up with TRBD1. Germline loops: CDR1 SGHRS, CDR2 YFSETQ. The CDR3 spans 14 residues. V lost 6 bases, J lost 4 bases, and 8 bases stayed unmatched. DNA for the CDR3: TGCGCCAGCAACGGACAGGGAGTCAGCACTGAAGCTTTCTTT. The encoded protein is CASNGQGVSTEAFF.

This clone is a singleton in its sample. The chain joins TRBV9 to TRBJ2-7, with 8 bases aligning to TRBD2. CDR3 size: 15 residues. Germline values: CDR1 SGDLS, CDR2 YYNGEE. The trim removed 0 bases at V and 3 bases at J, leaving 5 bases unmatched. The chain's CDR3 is CASSVAPGGSYEQYF. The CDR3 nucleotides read TGTGCCAGCAGCGTAGCGCCGGGGGGGAGCTACGAGCAGTACTTC. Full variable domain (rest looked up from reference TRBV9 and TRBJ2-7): DSGVTQTPKHLITATGQRVTLRCSPRSGDLSVYWYQQSLDQGLQFLIQYYNGEERAKGNILERFSAQQFPDLHSELNLSSLELGDSALYFCASSVAPGGSYEQYFGPGTRLTVT.

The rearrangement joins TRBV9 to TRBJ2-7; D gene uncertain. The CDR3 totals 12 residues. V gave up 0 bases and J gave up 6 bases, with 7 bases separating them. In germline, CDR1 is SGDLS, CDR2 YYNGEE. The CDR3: CASSVGVGEQYF. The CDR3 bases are TGTGCCAGCAGCGTAGGCGTCGGCGAGCAGTACTTC.

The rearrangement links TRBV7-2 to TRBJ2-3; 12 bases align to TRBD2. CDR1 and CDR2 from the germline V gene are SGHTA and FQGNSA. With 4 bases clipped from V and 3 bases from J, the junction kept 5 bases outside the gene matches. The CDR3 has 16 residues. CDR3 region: CASSSSLAGGTDTQYF. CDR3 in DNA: TGTGCCAGCAGCTCCTCACTAGCGGGAGGAACAGATACGCAGTATTTT.